The 30 T cell receptor beta chains reported below all come from one sample, sequenced in a study of cytomegalovirus exposure and HLA in healthy donors. In the PCR, 60 Vbeta and 13 Jbeta primers were used. Some clones are missing from TCRdb's copy, which holds only in-frame ones; the method was immunoSEQ multiplex PCR. The table lists 150,000 to 200,000 clones, about 80% of them singletons, with approximately 15% in the top ten. Sequencing was done on a sample of PBMCs. These receptors came from a middle-aged woman in good health and CMV-seronegative.

Note on this clone: The junction shows a germline mismatch at one end, possibly a read error. The chain couples TRBV4-3 to TRBJ2-6, with 7 bases aligning to TRBD2. The CDR3 consists of 16 residues. Germline V gives CDR1 LGHNA, CDR2 YSLEER. The DNA of the CDR3 is TGCGCCAGCAGCCAAGAGGGGGGGACTGGGGCCAACGGCCTGACTTTC. Its protein product is CASSQEGGTGANGLTF.

This chain joins TRBV18 and TRBJ2-7; D gene ambiguous. V gave up 3 bases and J gave up 7 bases, with 19 bases separating them. Germline-derived CDR1 and CDR2 are KGHSH and LQKENI. The CDR3 has 15 residues. The CDR3, as DNA: TGTGCCAGCTCACCCCTCCCCGAACTGGGCTGGGAGCAGTACTTC. Protein product: CASSPLPELGWEQYF.

The DNA of the CDR3 is TGTGCCAGCAGCCCGGGACAGGGCTACAATGAGCAGTTCTTC. It is translated as CASSPGQGYNEQFF. J is TRBJ2-1 and V is TRBV5-4, with TRBD1 matching 9 bases. There are 14 residues in the CDR3. Trimming at V came to 4 bases and at J to 3 bases, leaving 2 bases not matched to a gene. Germline V gene sequence: CDR1 SGHNT, CDR2 YYREEE (reference sequence).

Only a few counts were recorded for this clone. CDR3 coding DNA: TGTGCCAGCTCATTAGCGGTCGGGTCGAGCTCTGGGGCCAACGTCCTGACTTTC. It codes for CASSLAVGSSSGANVLTF. The chain joins TRBV18 to TRBJ2-6, with D perhaps matching TRBD2 (6 bases). The CDR3 runs to 18 residues. CDR1 is KGHSH and CDR2 is LQKENI in the germline V gene. V was cut by 5 bases and J by 0 bases, with 17 bases left in between.

V and J are TRBV19 and TRBJ2-2; no definite D call. The length of the CDR3 is 12 residues. Germline lookup yields CDR1 LNHDA and CDR2 SQIVND (reference sequence). The V end lost 6 bases, the J end lost 0 bases, and 2 bases lay between the germline ends. CDR3 nucleotides: TGTGCCAGTAGCACGAACACCGGGGAGCTGTTTTTT. It yields the protein CASSTNTGELFF. Variable domain in full (rest from reference TRBV19 and TRBJ2-2): DGGITQSPKYLFRKEGQNVTLSCEQNLNHDAMYWYRQDPGQGLRLIYYSQIVNDFQKGDIAEGYSVSREKKESFPLTVTSAQKNPTAFYLCASSTNTGELFFGEGSRLTVL.

The chain carries TRBV4-3 and TRBJ2-5, with 8 bases lining up with TRBD2. The V gene's germline CDR1 is LGHNA and CDR2 YSLEER. The length of the CDR3 is 16 residues. V was pared by 0 bases and J by 4 bases, with 7 bases of the junction left unmatched. Here the CDR3 reads CASSQEIGGGSETQYF. The DNA of the CDR3 is TGCGCCAGCAGCCAAGAAATAGGCGGGGGGTCAGAGACCCAGTACTTC.

The V call is TRBV7-2, the J call TRBJ2-5; D remains ambiguous. Germline CDR1 and CDR2: SGHTA and FQGNSA. This CDR3 has 13 residues. Trimming took off 1 base at V and 2 bases at J, with 5 bases between the two ends. CDR3 sequence: CASSLELQETQYF. The DNA of the CDR3 is TGTGCCAGCAGCTTAGAACTACAAGAGACCCAGTACTTC.

This chain links TRBV7-2 with TRBJ1-1; D gene uncertain. CDR1 SGHTA and CDR2 FQGNSA come from the germline V gene. V was cut by 5 bases and J by 1 base, with 11 bases left in between. The CDR3 has 14 amino acids. CDR3 bases: TGTGCCAGCAGCCCGCGACTTGCGAACACTGAAGCTTTCTTT. This encodes CASSPRLANTEAFF.

A few counts support this clone. The V gene is TRBV2, the J gene TRBJ1-1; TRBD1 matches at 7 bases. Trimming cost V 7 bases and J 10 bases; bases outside gene matches: 15. Germline V lookup: CDR1 SNHLY, CDR2 FYNNEI. There are 14 residues in the CDR3. The CDR3 bases are TGTGCCAGCACCTTGAGGCAGGGGGAGGTGGGAGCTTTCTTT. Its protein product is CASTLRQGEVGAFF.

V is TRBV15 and J is TRBJ1-2, with 8 bases identical to TRBD1. Trimming removed 1 base from V and 6 bases from J; junction bases left unmatched: 4. Germline lookup yields CDR1 LNHNV and CDR2 YYDKDF (reference sequence). The CDR3 is 14 residues long. CDR3 loop: CATSRGGQGNGYTF. The CDR3 nucleotides read TGTGCCACCAGCAGAGGCGGACAGGGAAATGGCTACACCTTC.

The V gene is TRBV5-1, the J gene TRBJ2-3; D ambiguous. The CDR3 consists of 12 residues. Germline V CDR1 and CDR2: SGHRS, YFSETQ. The V end was cut by 4 bases, the J end by 1 base, with 4 bases between. This CDR3 is CASSVGTDTQYF. CDR3 nucleotide sequence: TGCGCCAGCAGCGTCGGCACAGATACGCAGTATTTT.

The chain uses TRBV7-6 and TRBJ2-2, with D perhaps matching TRBD2 (5 bases). The CDR3 sequence is 17 residues long. Germline lookup yields CDR1 SGHVS and CDR2 FNYEAQ. Between the trimmed V and J ends, which lost 3 bases and 0 bases, there was a span of 14 bases. As DNA, the CDR3 is TGTGCCAGCAGCTTCTCCGGGATCGGGCCGAACACCGGGGAGCTGTTTTTT. Its translation is CASSFSGIGPNTGELFF.

This sequence joins TRBV4-2 and TRBJ2-7; no clear D gene. V was trimmed by 0 bases and J by 0 bases, leaving 6 bases between them. This CDR3 contains 14 residues. The germline V gene encodes CDR1 LGHNA and CDR2 YNFKEQ. CDR3 region: CASSQDLSSYEQYF. The CDR3 DNA follows: TGTGCCAGCAGCCAAGACTTGAGCTCCTACGAGCAGTACTTC.

This chain joins TRBV19 and TRBJ1-1; no definite D call. V dropped 1 base and J dropped 0 bases, with 6 bases sitting between them. The CDR3 runs to 14 residues. Germline V gene sequence: CDR1 LNHDA, CDR2 SQIVND (reference sequence). CDR3 protein: CASSIGALNTEAFF. CDR3 coding DNA: TGTGCCAGTAGTATAGGAGCGCTGAACACTGAAGCTTTCTTT.

The V call is TRBV7-2, the J call TRBJ2-7; 7 bases align to TRBD1. V was pared by 0 bases and J by 3 bases, with 5 bases of the junction left unmatched. This CDR3 region has 15 residues. The germline gives CDR1 SGHTA, CDR2 FQGNSA. Here the CDR3 reads CASSLAGTEFYEQYF. For the CDR3, the DNA is TGTGCCAGCAGCTTAGCCGGGACAGAATTCTACGAGCAGTACTTC.

Only one count was recorded for this clone. J is TRBJ1-1 and V is TRBV28; D is unclear. CDR1 and CDR2 (germline): MDHEN, SYDVKM. The CDR3 totals 12 residues. V was shortened by 3 bases and J by 8 bases, with 10 bases between the two germline ends. CDR3 sequence (DNA): TGTGCCAGCAGTTTCTTGGGCCGCGAAGCTTTCTTT. Translating it yields CASSFLGREAFF.

This rearrangement joins TRBV2 to TRBJ1-1; the match to TRBD1 covers 9 bases. V lost 3 bases and J lost 3; bases outside the gene matches: 2. The germline gives CDR1 SNHLY, CDR2 FYNNEI. There are 14 residues in the CDR3. The CDR3 DNA sequence: TGTGCCAGCAGTGACGGGACAGGGTACACTGAAGCTTTCTTT. This translates into CASSDGTGYTEAFF.

The chain joins TRBV5-8 to TRBJ2-1; no reliable D call. CDR3 size: 11 residues. With 2 bases removed from V and 8 bases from J, the gap between germline ends came to 5 bases. Germline V CDR1 and CDR2: SGHTS, YDEGEE. CDR3 nucleotide sequence: TGTGCCAGCAGCTTCCTCCATGAGCAGTTCTTC. As protein: CASSFLHEQFF.

Concerning this clone itself: Germline and junction disagree at one end, which may indicate a read error. V and J are TRBV6-6 and TRBJ2-6; 7 bases map to TRBD1. Germline-derived CDR1 and CDR2 are MNHNY and SVGAGI (reference sequence). This CDR3 has 16 residues. CDR3: CASSYSGTAGANGLTF. The CDR3 nucleotides read TGTGCCAGCAGTTACTCGGGGACAGCTGGGGCCAACGGCCTGACTTTC.

The chain joins TRBV10-2 to TRBJ2-7; possibly TRBD2 for D (6 bases). The CDR3 covers 14 residues. Looked up from germline, CDR1 is WSHSY and CDR2 is SAAADI. Trimming pared 4 bases from V and 1 base from J, leaving 11 bases between. The DNA of the CDR3 is TGCGCCAGCAGTGCAGGTAGCGGATCCTACGAGCAGTACTTC. Translating it yields CASSAGSGSYEQYF.

V is TRBV21-1 and J is TRBJ2-2; the table names TRBD2, a call not compared with the DNA. TRBV21-1 is deemed a pseudogene. The CDR3 sequence is 21 residues long. CDR3 loop: CASSPFQAGPGSQNDTGELFF. CDR3 coding DNA: TGTGCCAGCAGCCCTTTTCAGGCGGGACCTGGAAGTCAGAACGACACCGGGGAGCTGTTTTTT.

The genes are TRBV18 and TRBJ1-1; the D is unclear. The CDR3 contains 13 residues. V shed 1 base and J shed 2 bases, with 5 bases lying between them. Germline CDR1 reads KGHSH; CDR2 reads LQKENI. CDR3 nucleotide sequence: TGTGCCAGCTCACCACGCACTAACACTGAAGCTTTCTTT. Translating gives CASSPRTNTEAFF.

This clone was picked up a small number of times. The V gene is TRBV6-6, the J gene TRBJ2-1; 13 bases fit TRBD2. After removal of 5 bases from V and 10 bases from J, the junction contained 8 bases not matched to a gene. CDR1 and CDR2 (germline): MNHNY, SVGAGI (reference sequence). This CDR3 has 15 residues. This CDR3 is CASSQLAGGPREQFF. Written as DNA, the CDR3 is TGTGCCAGCAGTCAACTAGCGGGAGGGCCTCGGGAGCAGTTCTTC.

V is TRBV9 and J is TRBJ1-2; tentative D call: TRBD1 (5 bases). Trimming removed 2 bases at V and 14 bases at J, with 19 bases between. The CDR3 covers 13 residues. Germline V CDR1 and CDR2: SGDLS, YYNGEE. The CDR3 sequence: CASSVGGDSFPTF. The DNA of the CDR3 is TGTGCCAGCAGCGTTGGGGGGGACTCCTTCCCGACCTTC.

The CDR3: CASSRTGGGFADTQYF. CDR3 DNA sequence: TGCGCCAGCAGCCGGACAGGGGGCGGATTTGCAGATACGCAGTATTTT. This chain connects TRBV5-1 to TRBJ2-3; 11 bases agree with TRBD1. V was clipped by 4 bases and J by 4 bases; unmatched bases: 8. This CDR3 region has 16 residues. Germline loops: CDR1 SGHRS, CDR2 YFSETQ. Full variable domain (missing parts from reference TRBV5-1 and TRBJ2-3): KAGVTQTPRYLIKTRGQQVTLSCSPISGHRSVSWYQQTPGQGLQFLFEYFSETQRNKGNFPGRFSGRQFSNSRSEMNVSTLELGDSALYLCASSRTGGGFADTQYFGPGTRLTVL.

The count of this clone is one. The rearrangement uses TRBV6-1 and TRBJ1-5; a weak D match, TRBD1 (6 bases). The CDR3 is made up of 16 amino acids. V shed 3 bases and J shed 3 bases, with 15 bases lying between them. Germline V gene data show CDR1 as MNHNS and CDR2 as SASEGT. As DNA, the CDR3 is TGTGCCAGCAGTGACCCGACAGGCCTTGCCAATCAGCCCCAGCATTTT. This encodes CASSDPTGLANQPQHF.

The chain is built from TRBV6-5 and TRBJ1-5; D not resolved. Germline V gene data show CDR1 as MNHEY and CDR2 as SVGAGI. This CDR3 comprises 15 residues. Trimming shortened V by 6 bases and J by 0 bases, and 12 bases separated the two germline ends. The CDR3 sequence is CASRQRQYSNQPQHF. CDR3 nucleotides: TGTGCCAGCAGGCAGCGGCAGTATAGCAATCAGCCCCAGCATTTT.

V usage is TRBV11-3 and J usage is TRBJ2-1; tentative D call: TRBD1 (6 bases). Germline values: CDR1 SGHNT, CDR2 YENEEA. Trimming took 6 bases from V and 0 from J, leaving 12 bases between them. There are 15 residues in the CDR3. Here the CDR3 reads CASSLGGSSYNEQFF. The CDR3 DNA sequence: TGTGCCAGCAGTCTAGGGGGTAGCTCCTACAATGAGCAGTTCTTC.

CDR3: CASSFAGTGVTEAFF. DNA for the CDR3: TGTGCCAGCAGCTTCGCCGGGACAGGGGTCACTGAAGCTTTCTTT. This chain connects TRBV11-1 to TRBJ1-1; 10 nucleotides agree with TRBD1. In germline, CDR1 is SGHAT, CDR2 FQDESV (reference sequence). The CDR3 totals 15 residues. J lost 4 bases, V lost 3 bases, and 5 bases had no gene match.

The gene calls are TRBV7-6 and TRBJ2-7; no firm D call. There are 13 residues in the CDR3. V was pared by 3 bases and J by 2 bases, with 8 bases between. Germline V gene sequence: CDR1 SGHVS, CDR2 FNYEAQ. This chain's CDR3 is CASSLWQTYEQYF. CDR3 in DNA: TGTGCCAGCAGCTTGTGGCAGACCTACGAGCAGTACTTC.